This entry describes one T cell receptor (beta chain). The antigen is unknown. This specimen belongs to a study of early T cells in non-severe SARS-CoV-2 infection. V trimming: 1 base; J trimming: 4 bases; junction bases outside the gene matches: 3. This CDR3 comprises 13 residues. Looked up from germline, CDR1 is SQVTM and CDR2 is ANQGSEA. Unique molecular identifier tags were affixed to discrete cDNA molecules. TCRdb analysed the 5' RACE reads with MiXCR anew, one entry per CDR3 protein. The data contain about 77,000 distinct CDR3 sequences, roughly 16% of them singletons. Study-level findings and limits: Missing private and CD4 specificities, VDJdb matching favored anti-spike CD8 responses.

The chain has TRBV29-1 and TRBJ2-5; TRBD1 aligns across 7 bases. This TCR was sampled from an adult who was a healthcare worker with PCR-confirmed SARS-CoV-2 infection or an uninfected control (not recorded which). Sequencing was done on a sample of whole blood. The CDR3 region is CSVEVTGVETQYF. Written as DNA, the CDR3 is TGCAGCGTTGAAGTCACAGGGGTAGAGACCCAGTACTTC.